This T cell receptor (beta chain) was identified in a study of post-analysis software for immune sequencing data. The CDR3 sequence is 18 residues long. V was pared by 3 bases and J by 2 bases, with 14 bases of the junction left unmatched. Germline loops: CDR1 KGHSH, CDR2 LQKENI. Every TCR beta cDNA library bore unique molecular identifiers. It was from about 0.94 to 9.7 million T cells that about half a million cDNA molecules came. TCRdb analysed the PCR reads with MiXCR anew, one entry per CDR3 protein. The sample has over 700,000 distinct CDR3 sequences, 25% to 30% seen once; the top ten hold approximately 0.6%. To note about this clonotype: Antigen unknown.

Whole-study findings and limits: Normalized Chao1 diversity was significantly reduced in patients versus controls. Among five TRBV segments more frequent in patients than controls were TRBV5-6, TRBV5-1 and TRBV20-1.

The sequenced material came from blood. The chain joins TRBV18 to TRBJ2-3; 7 nucleotides agree with TRBD1. The TCR comes from a girl aged 10 to 17 with multiple sclerosis. The CDR3 DNA sequence: TGTGCCAGCTCACCCTTACCCGTGGACAGGCCCACCACAGATACGCAGTATTTT. This encodes CASSPLPVDRPTTDTQYF.